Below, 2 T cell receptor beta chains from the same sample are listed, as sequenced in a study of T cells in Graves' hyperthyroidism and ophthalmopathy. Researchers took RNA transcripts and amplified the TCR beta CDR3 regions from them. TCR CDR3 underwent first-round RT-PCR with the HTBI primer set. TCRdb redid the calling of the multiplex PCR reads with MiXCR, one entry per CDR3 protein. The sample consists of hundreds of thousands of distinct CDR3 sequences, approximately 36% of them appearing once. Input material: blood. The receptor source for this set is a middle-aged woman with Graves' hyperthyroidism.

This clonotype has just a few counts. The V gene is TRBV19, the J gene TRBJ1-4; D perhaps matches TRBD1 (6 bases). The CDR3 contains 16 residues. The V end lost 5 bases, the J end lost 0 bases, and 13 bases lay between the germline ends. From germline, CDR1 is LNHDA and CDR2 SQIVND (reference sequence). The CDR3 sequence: CASSPYRQATNEKLFF. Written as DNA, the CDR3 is TGTGCCAGTAGTCCGTACCGACAGGCAACTAATGAAAAACTGTTTTTT.

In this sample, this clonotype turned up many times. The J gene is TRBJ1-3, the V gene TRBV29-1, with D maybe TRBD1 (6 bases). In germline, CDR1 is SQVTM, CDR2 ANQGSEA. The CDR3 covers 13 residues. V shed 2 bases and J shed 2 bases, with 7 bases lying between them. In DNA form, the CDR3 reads TGCAGCGTTGAAAGACAGGCTGGAAACACCATATATTTT. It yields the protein CSVERQAGNTIYF.